This TCR beta chain was recorded in a study of blood T cells in healthy people across ages. Study findings and constraints: Conclusively comparing naive with antigen-experienced cells was impossible with unsorted PBMCs. Donors of long life had a larger count of naive CD4+ cells and greater diversity than aged donors. Naive T cell percentage showed a strong correlation with the diversity of TCR beta.

Worth noting for this clonotype: Antigen specificity is unknown.

Researchers collected 9 to 10 milliliters of peripheral blood from every single donor. The V gene's germline CDR1 is DFQATT and CDR2 SNEGSKA (reference sequence). The CDR3 is 15 amino acids. The germline V and J ends were trimmed by 6 bases and 2 bases, with 18 bases remaining between them. For the second PCR, which ran for about 7 to 12 cycles, a sample-barcoded 5' primer and a J-beta primer mix were used. TCRdb reprocessed the 5' RACE reads via MiXCR and lists one record per CDR3 protein. The data show 650,000 to 700,000 distinct CDR3 sequences, approximately 52% seen once. The material sequenced was blood. The TCR was taken from a woman aged 80 or older in good health. The chain combines TRBV20-1 with TRBJ2-3, with a possible D match to TRBD2 (6 bases). The CDR3: CSASGGVRLTDTQYF. The CDR3 bases are TGCAGTGCGTCCGGAGGGGTTCGCCTCACAGATACGCAGTATTTT.